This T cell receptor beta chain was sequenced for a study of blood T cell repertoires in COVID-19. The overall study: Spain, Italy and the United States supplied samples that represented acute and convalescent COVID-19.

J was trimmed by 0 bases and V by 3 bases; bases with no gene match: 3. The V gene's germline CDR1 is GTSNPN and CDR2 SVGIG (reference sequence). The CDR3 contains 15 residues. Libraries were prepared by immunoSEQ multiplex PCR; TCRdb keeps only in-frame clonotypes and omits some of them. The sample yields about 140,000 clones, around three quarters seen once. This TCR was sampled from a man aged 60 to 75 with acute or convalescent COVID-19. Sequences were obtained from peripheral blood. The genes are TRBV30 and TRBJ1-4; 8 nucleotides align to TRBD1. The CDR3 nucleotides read TGTGCCTGGAGCTCGACAGGGGCAACTAATGAAAAACTGTTTTTT. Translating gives CAWSSTGATNEKLFF. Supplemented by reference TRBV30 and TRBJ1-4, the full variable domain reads SQTIHQWPATLVQPVGSPLSLECTVEGTSNPNLYWYRQAAGRGLQLLFYSVGIGQISSEVPQNLSASRPQDRQFILSSKKLLLSDSGFYLCAWSSTGATNEKLFFGSGTQLSVL.